The 26 T cell receptor beta chains in this list originate from one sample, sequenced in a study of cytotoxic CD8 clonotypes in ibrutinib-treated CLL. Sequencing was performed with immunoSEQ multiplex PCR; in TCRdb, only in-frame clones are kept and a portion is missing. Here the sample spans fewer than 400,000 clones, about 64% being singletons. This material consisted of PBMCs, taken after 36 months of ibrutinib treatment. Source of these receptors: a human donor with chronic lymphocytic leukemia.

This clone was counted a few times. The chain couples TRBV2 to TRBJ2-3; D unresolved. V was cut by 7 bases and J by 2 bases, with 10 bases left in between. This CDR3 is built from 13 residues. Per germline, CDR1 SNHLY and CDR2 FYNNEI. The CDR3 coding sequence is TGTGCCAGCAATGGGGTTTACACAGATACGCAGTATTTT. Translation: CASNGVYTDTQYF.

The J gene is TRBJ2-1, the V gene TRBV18; TRBD1 aligns across 9 bases. The CDR3 totals 15 residues. J was trimmed by 4 bases and V by 6 bases; bases with no gene match: 7. Germline lookup yields CDR1 KGHSH and CDR2 LQKENI. CDR3 nucleotides: TGTGCCAGCTCTCGACAGGGGGGCTCTTACAATGAGCAGTTCTTC. It specifies CASSRQGGSYNEQFF.

Concerning this clone: This specimen includes other DNA sequences encoding the same CDR3. CDR3 sequence reads: CASSFVGNYGYTF. The DNA of the CDR3 is TGTGCCAGCAGTTTTGTCGGTAACTATGGCTACACCTTC. The V and J genes are TRBV28 and TRBJ1-2; D uncertain. V lost 3 bases and J 1 base, leaving 6 bases between the germline ends. In germline, CDR1 is MDHEN, CDR2 SYDVKM. The length of the CDR3 is 13 residues.

J is TRBJ2-2 and V is TRBV7-3; no clear D gene. CDR3 length: 13 amino acids. Per the germline V gene, CDR1 is SGHTA and CDR2 is FQGTGA. The germline V and J ends were trimmed by 2 bases and 5 bases, with 6 bases remaining between them. The DNA of the CDR3 is TGTGCCAGCAGCTTATCTCCTACCGGGGAGCTGTTTTTT. It translates to CASSLSPTGELFF.

The CDR3 sequence is CASSLGRQRRQAFF. For the CDR3, the DNA is TGTGCCAGCAGCTTGGGGCGCCAGCGTCGTCAAGCTTTCTTT. The chain links TRBV5-6 to TRBJ1-1; D gene ambiguous. This CDR3 is built from 14 residues. Trimming cost V 0 bases and J 9 bases, with 15 bases left between them. Germline loops: CDR1 SGHDT, CDR2 YYEEEE. Combining the CDR3 with reference TRBV5-6 and TRBJ1-1 gives the whole variable domain DAGVTQSPTHLIKTRGQQVTLRCSPKSGHDTVSWYQQALGQGPQFIFQYYEEEERQRGNFPDRFSGHQFPNYSSELNVNALLLGDSALYLCASSLGRQRRQAFFGQGTRLTVV.

J is TRBJ2-7 and V is TRBV5-1, with TRBD1 matching 12 bases. Germline CDR1 is SGHRS and CDR2 is YFSETQ. After removal of 5 bases from V and 4 bases from J, the junction contained 7 bases not matched to a gene. The CDR3 runs to 15 residues. This CDR3 is CASRYGTGGFYEQYF. The CDR3, as DNA: TGCGCCAGCAGATACGGGACAGGGGGCTTTTACGAGCAGTACTTC.

This sequence joins TRBV14 and TRBJ2-7; TRBD1 matches 9 bases. The germline CDR1 and CDR2 sequences are SGHDN and FVKESK. The CDR3 length is 17 residues. The V and J ends lost 4 bases and 3 bases, in that order; junction bases with no gene match: 13. The CDR3: CASSPVTGTGMSYEQYF. The CDR3 nucleotides read TGTGCCAGCAGCCCAGTAACCGGGACAGGGATGAGCTACGAGCAGTACTTC. Combining the CDR3 with reference TRBV14 and TRBJ2-7 gives the whole variable domain EAGVTQFPSHSVIEKGQTVTLRCDPISGHDNLYWYRRVMGKEIKFLLHFVKESKQDESGMPNNRFLAERTGGTYSTLKVQPAELEDSGVYFCASSPVTGTGMSYEQYFGPGTRLTVT.

The gene calls are TRBV27 and TRBJ2-5, with TRBD1 matching over 9 bases. The CDR3 runs to 15 residues. Germline V lookup: CDR1 MNHEY, CDR2 SMNVEV (reference sequence). V trimming: 9 bases; J trimming: 3 bases; junction bases outside the gene matches: 11. The CDR3 region has the DNA TGTGCCAGTGCCCCGGGACAGGGTTACGAAGAGACCCAGTACTTC. Translating it yields CASAPGQGYEETQYF.

The rearrangement links TRBV29-1 to TRBJ1-1, with D possibly being TRBD1 (6 bases). Germline lookup yields CDR1 SQVTM and CDR2 ANQGSEA. CDR3 length: 13 residues. The V end lost 6 bases, the J end lost 0 bases, and 11 bases lay between the germline ends. The CDR3, as DNA: TGCAGCGTCCGTGGACAGATGAACACTGAAGCTTTCTTT. The encoded protein is CSVRGQMNTEAFF.

This clone was detected only a few times. The chain carries TRBV4-1 and TRBJ2-3, with TRBD2 matching 7 bases. After removal of 6 bases from V and 3 bases from J, the junction contained 15 bases not matched to a gene. This CDR3 is built from 17 residues. From germline, CDR1 is MGHRA and CDR2 YSYEKL. CDR3 DNA: TGCGCCAGCAGGCGACTCCCGGGACTAACCCTTACAGATACGCAGTATTTT. This sequence encodes CASRRLPGLTLTDTQYF.

This chain joins TRBV20-1 and TRBJ2-7; D uncertain. Germline assignment: CDR1 DFQATT and CDR2 SNEGSKA (reference sequence). The V gene lost 5 bases and the J gene lost 12 bases, with 14 bases spanning the gap. The CDR3 consists of 10 residues. This CDR3 reads CSAALDSLYF. The CDR3 DNA reads as TGCAGTGCTGCTCTAGATTCGCTGTACTTC.

This chain uses TRBV7-8 with TRBJ2-7, with 7 bases aligning to TRBD2. The CDR3 spans 17 residues. Trimming at V came to 5 bases and at J to 4 bases, leaving 17 bases not matched to a gene. Germline V gene sequence: CDR1 SGHVS, CDR2 FQNEAQ. This CDR3 reads CASSDQGWEGPLYEQYF. The CDR3 bases are TGTGCCAGCAGCGACCAAGGGTGGGAGGGCCCCTTATACGAGCAGTACTTC.

The V and J genes are TRBV7-2 and TRBJ2-6; D gene unclear. Trimming removed 5 bases at V and 4 bases at J, with 3 bases between. The CDR3 spans 12 residues. Germline-derived CDR1 and CDR2 are SGHTA and FQGNSA. The CDR3 reads CASSEGANVLTF. The DNA for the CDR3 is TGTGCCAGCAGCGAGGGGGCCAACGTCCTGACTTTC. The whole variable domain, remainder taken from reference TRBV7-2 and TRBJ2-6, is GAGVSQSPSNKVTEKGKDVELRCDPISGHTALYWYRQSLGQGLEFLIYFQGNSAPDKSGLPSDRFSAERTGGSVSTLTIQRTQQEDSAVYLCASSEGANVLTFGAGSRLTVL.

The CDR3 here is CASSEVEAEKLFF. DNA for the CDR3: TGTGCCAGCAGTGAAGTTGAGGCGGAAAAACTGTTTTTT. V usage is TRBV2 and J usage is TRBJ1-4, with D hard to call. V lost 1 base and J 8 bases, leaving 8 bases between the germline ends. This CDR3 is built from 13 residues. The germline V gene encodes CDR1 SNHLY and CDR2 FYNNEI.

The DNA for the CDR3 is TGTGCCAGCAGTTCGAGACCCTGGGGACAGGGGGCGGAGACCCAGTACTTC. Translating it yields CASSSRPWGQGAETQYF. This chain connects TRBV28 to TRBJ2-5, with TRBD1 identical over 12 bases. V lost 4 bases and J lost 5; bases outside the gene matches: 11. Per the germline V gene, CDR1 is MDHEN and CDR2 is SYDVKM. The length of the CDR3 is 17 residues.

This clone has more than one count but fewer than ten. The chain couples TRBV4-1 to TRBJ2-7, with D tentatively TRBD2 (5 bases). V shed 6 bases and J shed 3 bases, with 18 bases lying between them. The CDR3 consists of 15 residues. Germline V gene data show CDR1 as MGHRA and CDR2 as YSYEKL. As DNA, the CDR3 is TGCGCCAGCAGACATATAGCGTCGGGAAACTACGAGCAGTACTTC. This encodes CASRHIASGNYEQYF.

V usage is TRBV5-6 and J usage is TRBJ2-7, with D possibly being TRBD1 (5 bases). CDR1 and CDR2 (germline): SGHDT, YYEEEE. The ends were cut back, 5 bases at V and 1 base at J, with 10 bases in the middle. The CDR3 loop spans 13 amino acids. CDR3 sequence: CASSRQGSYEQYF. The CDR3 DNA sequence: TGTGCCAGCAGTCGGCAGGGTTCCTACGAGCAGTACTTC.

CDR3 amino acids: CASSRRGGLAKNIQYF. The CDR3 DNA reads as TGTGCCAGCAGCAGGCGGGGGGGCTTAGCCAAAAACATTCAGTACTTC. This chain connects TRBV13 to TRBJ2-4, with 9 bases that match TRBD2. V shed 5 bases and J 0 bases; nucleotides not matched to a gene: 5. The CDR3 runs 16 residues. Germline V gene data show CDR1 as PRHDT and CDR2 as FYEKMQ (reference sequence).

This clone has only a few counts. The chain couples TRBV28 to TRBJ2-7, with 9 positions matching TRBD1. This CDR3 has 12 residues. The germline V gene has CDR1 MDHEN and CDR2 SYDVKM. Trimming cost V 10 bases and J 4 bases; bases outside gene matches: 5. CDR3 region: CATRTGEYEQYF. For the CDR3, the DNA is TGTGCCACGAGGACAGGGGAGTACGAGCAGTACTTC.

The chain links TRBV7-8 to TRBJ1-2; maybe TRBD1 (5 bases). V was cut by 1 base and J by 8 bases, with 11 bases left in between. Germline CDR1 is SGHVS and CDR2 is FQNEAQ. There are 13 residues in the CDR3. CDR3 residues: CASSLDRQGGYTF. CDR3 nucleotide sequence: TGTGCCAGCAGCTTAGATAGGCAGGGCGGCTACACCTTC.

V gene TRBV29-1 combines with J gene TRBJ2-3; D not resolved. V was clipped by 0 bases and J by 0 bases, with 10 bases between them. Germline CDR1 and CDR2: SQVTM and ANQGSEA. This CDR3 spans 15 amino acids. The CDR3 here is CSVEDLPTSTDTQYF. The CDR3 DNA is TGCAGCGTTGAAGATCTTCCGACTAGCACAGATACGCAGTATTTT.

V and J are TRBV2 and TRBJ2-7; 7 bases align to TRBD1. This CDR3 is built from 14 residues. J gave up 4 bases and V 8 bases, and 11 bases lay outside the gene matches. Germline values: CDR1 SNHLY, CDR2 FYNNEI. The CDR3 is CASGPGQNYYEQYF. The CDR3 coding sequence is TGTGCCAGCGGACCGGGACAGAACTATTACGAGCAGTACTTC.

The J gene is TRBJ2-1, the V gene TRBV15; TRBD1 aligns across 8 bases. Trimming took 2 bases from V and 7 from J; bases not matched to a gene: 10. Per germline, CDR1 LNHNV and CDR2 YYDKDF (reference sequence). This CDR3 is 16 amino acids long. CDR3 loop: CATSRTDNYRGNEQFF. In nucleotides, the CDR3 is TGTGCCACCAGCAGAACCGACAACTACAGGGGGAATGAGCAGTTCTTC.

V and J are TRBV6-1 and TRBJ1-6; D gene ambiguous. This CDR3 is 14 amino acids long. Germline assignment: CDR1 MNHNS and CDR2 SASEGT. V lost 0 bases to trimming and J lost 8 bases, with 8 bases between them. The CDR3 sequence is CASSEAEFYSPLHF. The CDR3 nucleotides are TGTGCCAGCAGTGAAGCGGAGTTCTATTCACCCCTCCACTTT.

This chain joins TRBV5-4 and TRBJ1-4; possibly TRBD1 for D (5 bases). Trimming stripped 1 base from V and 7 bases from J, with 11 bases between. This CDR3 is built from 14 residues. CDR1 SGHNT and CDR2 YYREEE come from the germline V gene (reference sequence). The CDR3 reads CASSLSGGGEKLFF. As DNA, the CDR3 is TGTGCCAGCAGCTTGTCCGGCGGGGGTGAAAAACTGTTTTTT.

V and J are TRBV18 and TRBJ2-5, with D hard to call. CDR3 length: 13 amino acids. Germline V lookup: CDR1 KGHSH, CDR2 LQKENI. Deletions cut 6 bases from V and 1 base from J, with 9 bases between. CDR3 protein: CASSLDTQETQYF. CDR3 nucleotide sequence: TGTGCCAGCTCTCTAGACACCCAAGAGACCCAGTACTTC. Complete variable domain (other parts from reference TRBV18 and TRBJ2-5): NAGVMQNPRHLVRRRGQEARLRCSPMKGHSHVYWYRQLPEEGLKFMVYLQKENIIDESGMPKERFSAEFPKEGPSILRIQQVVRGDSAAYFCASSLDTQETQYFGPGTRLLVL.